This record concerns one T cell receptor beta chain sequence. This sample was taken from a study of CDR3 diversity in severe acne. Germline values: CDR1 LNHDA, CDR2 SQIVND (reference sequence). The CDR3 is 15 amino acids. Trimming cost V 6 bases and J 12 bases, with 26 bases left between them. Using its own MiXCR run on the PCR reads, TCRdb lists one record per CDR3 protein. The sample has roughly 100,000 distinct CDR3 sequences; under 60% are singletons. Material: blood. V usage is TRBV19 and J usage is TRBJ1-2; D might be TRBD1 (5 bases). This clonotype originated in a male donor with acne. DNA of the CDR3: TGTGCCAGTAGCTTCACGACAGTCCCCGATGGCGCAGACACCTTC. The encoded protein is CASSFTTVPDGADTF.